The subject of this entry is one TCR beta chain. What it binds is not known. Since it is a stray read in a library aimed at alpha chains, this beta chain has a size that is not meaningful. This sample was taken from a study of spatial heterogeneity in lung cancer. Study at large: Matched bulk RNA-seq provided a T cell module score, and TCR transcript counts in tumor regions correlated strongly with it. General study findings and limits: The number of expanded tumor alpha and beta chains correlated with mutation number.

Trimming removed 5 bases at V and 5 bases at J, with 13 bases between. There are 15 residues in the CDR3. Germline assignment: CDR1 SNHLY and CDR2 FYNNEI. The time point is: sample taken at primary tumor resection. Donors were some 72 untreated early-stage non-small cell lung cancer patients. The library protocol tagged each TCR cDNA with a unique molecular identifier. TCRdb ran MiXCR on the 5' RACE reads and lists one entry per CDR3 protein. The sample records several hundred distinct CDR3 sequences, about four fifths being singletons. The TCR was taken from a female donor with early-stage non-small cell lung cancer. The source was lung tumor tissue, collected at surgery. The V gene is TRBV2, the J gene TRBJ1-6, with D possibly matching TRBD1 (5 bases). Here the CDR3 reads CASSRQTVHNSPLHF. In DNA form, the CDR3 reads TGTGCCAGCAGTCGACAGACAGTACATAATTCACCCCTCCACTTT.